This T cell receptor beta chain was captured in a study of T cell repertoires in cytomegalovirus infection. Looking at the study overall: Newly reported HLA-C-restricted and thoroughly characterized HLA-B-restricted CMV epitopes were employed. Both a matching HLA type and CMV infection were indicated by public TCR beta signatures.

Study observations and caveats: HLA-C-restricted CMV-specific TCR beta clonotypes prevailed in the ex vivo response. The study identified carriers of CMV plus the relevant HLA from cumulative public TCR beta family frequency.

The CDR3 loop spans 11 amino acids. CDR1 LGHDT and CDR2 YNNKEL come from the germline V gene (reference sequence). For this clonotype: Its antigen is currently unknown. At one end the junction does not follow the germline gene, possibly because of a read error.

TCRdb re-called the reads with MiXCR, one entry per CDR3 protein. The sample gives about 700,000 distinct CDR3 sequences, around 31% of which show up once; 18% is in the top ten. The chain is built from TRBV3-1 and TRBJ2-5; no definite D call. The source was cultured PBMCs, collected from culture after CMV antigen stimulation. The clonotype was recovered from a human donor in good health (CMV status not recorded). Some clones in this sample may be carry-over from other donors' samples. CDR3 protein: CASSSYSGPWF. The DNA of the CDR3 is TGTGCCAGCAGCTCTTACTCCGGGCCGTGGTTC.